Included here is one T cell receptor (beta chain) sequence, with context. As yet, its antigen is unknown. The sample is drawn from a study of cytomegalovirus exposure and HLA in healthy donors. Study-level findings and limits: At a 0.05 false discovery rate, a later analysis found around 15,000 TCR beta sequences to be associated with HLA alleles. It was likely that a cluster of highly shared sequence variants was a sequencing artifact. Overall, around 160 TCR beta chains were annotated as cytomegalovirus-associated. As immune exposure information, only CMV serostatus was available.

PCR used 60 Vbeta primers and 13 Jbeta primers. Sequenced by immunoSEQ multiplex PCR; TCRdb stores in-frame clones only, minus some. The table lists approximately 190,000 clones, approximately 84% of them singletons. Sequenced material: PBMCs. The origin of this receptor is a man aged 45-65 years in good health and CMV-seronegative.

The CDR3 DNA follows: TGTGCCAGCAGCTCCGGGACACCCATCGAGCAGTACTTC. Its translation is CASSSGTPIEQYF. This chain joins TRBV7-9 and TRBJ2-7; the D gene is possibly TRBD1 (6 bases). CDR3 length: 13 residues. V dropped 4 bases and J dropped 6 bases, with 13 bases sitting between them. CDR1 SEHNR and CDR2 FQNEAQ come from the germline V gene (reference sequence).